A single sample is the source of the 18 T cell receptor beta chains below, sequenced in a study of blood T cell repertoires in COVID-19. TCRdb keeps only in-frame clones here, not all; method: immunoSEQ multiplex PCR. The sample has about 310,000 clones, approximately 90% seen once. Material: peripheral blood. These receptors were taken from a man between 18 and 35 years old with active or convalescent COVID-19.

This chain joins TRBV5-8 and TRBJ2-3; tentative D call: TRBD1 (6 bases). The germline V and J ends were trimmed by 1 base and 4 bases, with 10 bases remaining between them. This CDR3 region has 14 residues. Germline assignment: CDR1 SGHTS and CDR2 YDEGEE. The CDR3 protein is CASSLTGLADTQYF. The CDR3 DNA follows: TGTGCCAGCAGCTTGACAGGGTTGGCAGATACGCAGTATTTT.

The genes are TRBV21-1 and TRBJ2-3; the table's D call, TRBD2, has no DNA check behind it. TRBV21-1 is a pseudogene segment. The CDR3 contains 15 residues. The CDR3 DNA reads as TGTGCCAGCAGCCCCCGCCCCTCTAGATCAGATACGCAGTATTTT. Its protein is CASSPRPSRSDTQYF.

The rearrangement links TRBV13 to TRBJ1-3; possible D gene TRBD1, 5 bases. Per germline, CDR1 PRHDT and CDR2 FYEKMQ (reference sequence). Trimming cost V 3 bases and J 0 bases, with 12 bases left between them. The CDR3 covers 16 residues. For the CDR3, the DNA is TGTGCCAGCAGCTTCAACAGGCTGATCTCTGGAAACACCATATATTTT. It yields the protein CASSFNRLISGNTIYF. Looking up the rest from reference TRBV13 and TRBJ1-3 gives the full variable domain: AAGVIQSPRHLIKEKRETATLKCYPIPRHDTVYWYQQGPGQDPQFLISFYEKMQSDKGSIPDRFSAQQFSDYHSELNMSSLELGDSALYFCASSFNRLISGNTIYFGEGSWLTVV.

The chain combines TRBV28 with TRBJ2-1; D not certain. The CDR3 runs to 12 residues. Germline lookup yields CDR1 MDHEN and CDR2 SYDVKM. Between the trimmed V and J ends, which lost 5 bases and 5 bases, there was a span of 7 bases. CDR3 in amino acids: CASSLIDNEQFF. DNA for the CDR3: TGTGCCAGCAGTCTGATAGACAATGAGCAGTTCTTC.

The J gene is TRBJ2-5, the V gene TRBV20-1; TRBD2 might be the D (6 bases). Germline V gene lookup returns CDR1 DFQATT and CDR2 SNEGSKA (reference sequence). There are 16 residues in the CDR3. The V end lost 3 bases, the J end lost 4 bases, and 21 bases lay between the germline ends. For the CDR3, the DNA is TGCAGTGCTAGTTCTAATTGGGCTAGCGATTTAGAGACCCAGTACTTC. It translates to CSASSNWASDLETQYF.

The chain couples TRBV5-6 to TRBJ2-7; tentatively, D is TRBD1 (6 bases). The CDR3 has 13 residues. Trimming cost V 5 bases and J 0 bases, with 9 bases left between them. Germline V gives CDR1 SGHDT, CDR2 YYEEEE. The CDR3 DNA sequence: TGTGCCAGCAGACAGGGATACTCCTACGAGCAGTACTTC. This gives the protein CASRQGYSYEQYF. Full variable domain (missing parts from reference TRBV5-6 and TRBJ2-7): DAGVTQSPTHLIKTRGQQVTLRCSPKSGHDTVSWYQQALGQGPQFIFQYYEEEERQRGNFPDRFSGHQFPNYSSELNVNALLLGDSALYLCASRQGYSYEQYFGPGTRLTVT.

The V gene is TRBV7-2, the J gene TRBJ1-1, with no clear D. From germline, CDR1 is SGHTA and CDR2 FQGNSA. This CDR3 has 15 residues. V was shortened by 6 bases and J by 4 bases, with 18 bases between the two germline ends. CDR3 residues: CASSTSAGPVTEAFF. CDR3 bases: TGTGCCAGCAGTACCTCGGCAGGCCCCGTCACTGAAGCTTTCTTT.

CDR3 coding DNA: TGTGCCAGCAGCGAACTGGGGGGGGATCGATCACCCCTCCACTTT. It yields the protein CASSELGGDRSPLHF. The chain combines TRBV7-9 with TRBJ1-6, with a possible D match to TRBD1 (5 bases). V was pared by 5 bases and J by 10 bases, with 18 bases between. CDR3 length: 15 amino acids. CDR1 and CDR2 from the germline V gene are SEHNR and FQNEAQ (reference sequence).

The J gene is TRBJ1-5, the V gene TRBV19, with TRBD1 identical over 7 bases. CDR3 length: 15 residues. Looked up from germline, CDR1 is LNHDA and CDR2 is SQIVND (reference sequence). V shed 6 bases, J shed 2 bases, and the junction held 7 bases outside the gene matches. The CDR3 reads CASSPDRTGNQPQHF. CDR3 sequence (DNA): TGTGCCAGTAGCCCGGACAGGACGGGCAATCAGCCCCAGCATTTT. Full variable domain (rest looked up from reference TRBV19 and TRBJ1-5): DGGITQSPKYLFRKEGQNVTLSCEQNLNHDAMYWYRQDPGQGLRLIYYSQIVNDFQKGDIAEGYSVSREKKESFPLTVTSAQKNPTAFYLCASSPDRTGNQPQHFGDGTRLSIL.

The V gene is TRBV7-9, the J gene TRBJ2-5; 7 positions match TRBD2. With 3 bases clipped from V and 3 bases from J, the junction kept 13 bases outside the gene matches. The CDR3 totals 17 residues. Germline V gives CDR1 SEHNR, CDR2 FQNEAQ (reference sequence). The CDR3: CASSFDPKRGGKETQYF. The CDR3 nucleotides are TGTGCCAGCAGCTTTGACCCAAAGAGGGGAGGGAAAGAGACCCAGTACTTC.

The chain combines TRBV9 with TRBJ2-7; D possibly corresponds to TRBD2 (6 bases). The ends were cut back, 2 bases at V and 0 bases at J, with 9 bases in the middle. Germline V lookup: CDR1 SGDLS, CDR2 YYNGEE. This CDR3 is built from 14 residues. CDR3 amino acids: CASSVRGSSYEQYF. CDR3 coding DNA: TGTGCCAGCAGCGTTCGGGGGAGCTCCTACGAGCAGTACTTC.

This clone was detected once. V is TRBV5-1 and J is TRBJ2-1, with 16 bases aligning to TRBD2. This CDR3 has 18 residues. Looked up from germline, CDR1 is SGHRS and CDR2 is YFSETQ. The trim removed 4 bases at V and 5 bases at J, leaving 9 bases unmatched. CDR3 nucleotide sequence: TGCGCCAGCAGCCACCAGCCTGGGACTAGCGGGAGGGACAATGAGCAGTTCTTC. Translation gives CASSHQPGTSGRDNEQFF.

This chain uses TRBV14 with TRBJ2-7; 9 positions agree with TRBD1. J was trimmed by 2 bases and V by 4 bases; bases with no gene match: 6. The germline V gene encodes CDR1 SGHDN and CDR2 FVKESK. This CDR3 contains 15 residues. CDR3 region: CASSLGTGIPYEQYF. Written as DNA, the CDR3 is TGTGCCAGCAGCCTGGGGACAGGGATACCCTACGAGCAGTACTTC. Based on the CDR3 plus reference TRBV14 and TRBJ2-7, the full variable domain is EAGVTQFPSHSVIEKGQTVTLRCDPISGHDNLYWYRRVMGKEIKFLLHFVKESKQDESGMPNNRFLAERTGGTYSTLKVQPAELEDSGVYFCASSLGTGIPYEQYFGPGTRLTVT.

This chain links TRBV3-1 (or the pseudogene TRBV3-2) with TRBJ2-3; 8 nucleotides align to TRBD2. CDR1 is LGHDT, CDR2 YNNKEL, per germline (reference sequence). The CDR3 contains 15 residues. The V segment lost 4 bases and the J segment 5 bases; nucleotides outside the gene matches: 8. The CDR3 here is CASSRSSGRGDTQYF. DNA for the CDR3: TGTGCCAGCAGCCGATCTAGCGGGCGGGGAGATACGCAGTATTTT.

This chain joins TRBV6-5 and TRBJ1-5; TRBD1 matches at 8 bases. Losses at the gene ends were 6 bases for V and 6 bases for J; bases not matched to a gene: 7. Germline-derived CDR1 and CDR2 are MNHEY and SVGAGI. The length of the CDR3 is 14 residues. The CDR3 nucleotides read TGTGCCAGCAGGCGAGCAACAGGGGGTCAGCCCCAGCATTTT. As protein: CASRRATGGQPQHF.

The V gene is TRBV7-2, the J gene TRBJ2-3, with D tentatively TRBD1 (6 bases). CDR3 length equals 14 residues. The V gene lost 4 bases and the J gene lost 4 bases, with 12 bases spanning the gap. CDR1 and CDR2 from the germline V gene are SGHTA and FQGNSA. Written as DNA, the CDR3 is TGTGCCAGCAGCTATCACAGGGAATCAGATACGCAGTATTTT. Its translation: CASSYHRESDTQYF.

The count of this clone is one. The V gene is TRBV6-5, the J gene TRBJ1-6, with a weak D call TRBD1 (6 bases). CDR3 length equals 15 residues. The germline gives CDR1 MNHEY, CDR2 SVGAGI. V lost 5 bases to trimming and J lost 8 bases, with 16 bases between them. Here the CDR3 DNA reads TGTGCCAGCAGTAACACCGGGACACCCTATTCACCCCTCCACTTT. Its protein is CASSNTGTPYSPLHF.

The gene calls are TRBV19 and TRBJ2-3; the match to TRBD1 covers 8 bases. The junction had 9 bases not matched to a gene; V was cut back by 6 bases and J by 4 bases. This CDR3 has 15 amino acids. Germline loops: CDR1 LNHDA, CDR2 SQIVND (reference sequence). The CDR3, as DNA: TGTGCCAGTAGCTTGTACAGGGGGTGGCCAGATACGCAGTATTTT. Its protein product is CASSLYRGWPDTQYF. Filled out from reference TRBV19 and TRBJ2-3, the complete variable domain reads DGGITQSPKYLFRKEGQNVTLSCEQNLNHDAMYWYRQDPGQGLRLIYYSQIVNDFQKGDIAEGYSVSREKKESFPLTVTSAQKNPTAFYLCASSLYRGWPDTQYFGPGTRLTVL.